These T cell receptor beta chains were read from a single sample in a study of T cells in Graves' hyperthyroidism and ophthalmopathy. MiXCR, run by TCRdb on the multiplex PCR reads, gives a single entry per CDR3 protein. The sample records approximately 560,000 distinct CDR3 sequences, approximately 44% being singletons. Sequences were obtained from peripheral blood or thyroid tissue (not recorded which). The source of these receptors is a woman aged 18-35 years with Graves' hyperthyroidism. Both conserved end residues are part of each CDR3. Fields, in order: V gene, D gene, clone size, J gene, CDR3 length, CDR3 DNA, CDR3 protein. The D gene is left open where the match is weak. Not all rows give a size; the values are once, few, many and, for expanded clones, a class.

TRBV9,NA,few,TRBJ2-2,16,TGTGCCAGCAGCGTAACAGCGGCCGGTAGCACCGGGGAGCTGTTTTTT,CASSVTAAGSTGELFF
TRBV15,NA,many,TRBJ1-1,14,TGTGCCACCAGCAGAGAAAGAACGGATAGTGAAGCTTTCTTT,CATSRERTDSEAFF
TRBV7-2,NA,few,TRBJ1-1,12,TGTGCCAGCAGCTTATATGTAAAGGAAGCTTTCTTT,CASSLYVKEAFF
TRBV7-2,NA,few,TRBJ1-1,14,TGTGCCAGCAGCTTATGGCAGGGGAACACTGAAGCTTTCTTT,CASSLWQGNTEAFF
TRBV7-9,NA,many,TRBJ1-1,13,TGTGCCAGCAGCAGTCAAAGGAACACTGAAGCTTTCTTT,CASSSQRNTEAFF
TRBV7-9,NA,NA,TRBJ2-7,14,TGTGCCAGCAGCGTTGGGGATCCAGTCTACGAGCAGTACTTC,CASSVGDPVYEQYF
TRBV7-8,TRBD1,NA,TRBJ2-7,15,TGTGCCAGCAGCCAAAGAACAGGGGTCTCCTACGAGCAGTACTTC,CASSQRTGVSYEQYF
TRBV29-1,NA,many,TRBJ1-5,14,TGCAGCGTGGCTGTCGGGGCAGGGAGTCAGCCCCAGCATTTT,CSVAVGAGSQPQHF
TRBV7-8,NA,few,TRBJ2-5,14,TGTGCCAGCAGCTTAAAAAGAATCCAAGAGACCCAGTACTTC,CASSLKRIQETQYF
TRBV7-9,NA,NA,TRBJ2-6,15,TGTGCCAGCAGCCCGATAGATTCTGGGGCCAACGTCCTGACTTTC,CASSPIDSGANVLTF
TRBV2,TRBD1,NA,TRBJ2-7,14,TGTGCCAGCAGGATTTCGACAGGGACCTACGAGCAGTACTTC,CASRISTGTYEQYF
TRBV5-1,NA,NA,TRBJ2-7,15,TGCGCCAGCAGCCAAACTCGGGGCACAAGCTACGAGCAGTACTTC,CASSQTRGTSYEQYF
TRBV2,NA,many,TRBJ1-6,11,TGTGCCACCAGGAGTAATTCACCCCTCCACTTT,CATRSNSPLHF
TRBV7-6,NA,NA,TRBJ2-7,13,TGTGCCAGCCGGGACCTCCGGGTCTACGAGCAGTACTTC,CASRDLRVYEQYF
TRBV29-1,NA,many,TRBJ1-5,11,TGCAGCGTTGAAGGTCCTGGGCCCCAGCATTTT,CSVEGPGPQHF
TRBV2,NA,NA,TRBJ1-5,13,TGTGCCAGCAGTTTAGGAGGGTCGTGGCCCCAGCATTTT,CASSLGGSWPQHF
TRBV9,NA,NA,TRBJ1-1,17,TGTGCCAGCAGCGTAGTTGCAGGGGCCGTAATGGACACTGAAGCTTTCTTT,CASSVVAGAVMDTEAFF
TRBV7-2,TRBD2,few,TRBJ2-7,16,TGTGCCAGCAGCCCCCAGACTAGCTGGGGCCGGGTGGAGCAGTACTTC,CASSPQTSWGRVEQYF
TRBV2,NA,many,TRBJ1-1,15,TGTGCCAGCAGCCACACGCACGGAGGGGAGGCTGAAGCTTTCTTT,CASSHTHGGEAEAFF
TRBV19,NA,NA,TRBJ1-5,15,TGTGCCAGCAGCCAAGACCAGGCAACCGATCAGCCCCAGCATTTT,CASSQDQATDQPQHF
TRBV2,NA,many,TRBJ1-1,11,TGTGCCAGCAGTGACGGCAGGGAAGCTTTCTTT,CASSDGREAFF
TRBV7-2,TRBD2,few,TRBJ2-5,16,TGTGCCAGCAGCCCGGAAGCGGGAGGGCCCGGAGAGACCCAGTACTTC,CASSPEAGGPGETQYF
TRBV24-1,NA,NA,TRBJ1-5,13,TGTGCCACCAGTGCGGGGGCAGATGGGCCCCAGCATTTT,CATSAGADGPQHF
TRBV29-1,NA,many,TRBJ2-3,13,TGCAGCGGTAGCGGTGCTAGCACAGATACGCAGTATTTT,CSGSGASTDTQYF
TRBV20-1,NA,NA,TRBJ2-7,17,TGCAGTGCTAGAGATCATAGTCAGGAGCTGGGGACCTACGAGCAGTACTTC,CSARDHSQELGTYEQYF
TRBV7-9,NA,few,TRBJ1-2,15,TGTGCCAGCAGCTTAGTTCTTCGGGAGCCGTCAGGCTACACCTTC,CASSLVLREPSGYTF
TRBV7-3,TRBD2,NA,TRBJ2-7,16,TGTGCCAGCAGCTCCAGACCCGGGACTACCGGCCACGAGCAGTACTTC,CASSSRPGTTGHEQYF
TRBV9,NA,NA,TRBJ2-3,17,TGTGCCAGCAGCGTAGCTGTGATAGCAGGGAGCACAGATACGCAGTATTTT,CASSVAVIAGSTDTQYF
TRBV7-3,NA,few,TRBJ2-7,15,TGTGCCAGCAACCATCAGGGTGGTGGCTCCTACGAGCAGTACTTC,CASNHQGGGSYEQYF
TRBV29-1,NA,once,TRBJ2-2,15,TGCAGCGTTGAAGATAGGAATATTAACACCGGGGAGCTGTTTTTT,CSVEDRNINTGELFF
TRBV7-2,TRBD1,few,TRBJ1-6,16,TGTGCCAGCAGCCCCTACAGGGGATCCTATAATTCACCCCTCCACTTT,CASSPYRGSYNSPLHF
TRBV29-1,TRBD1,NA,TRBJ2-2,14,TGCAGCGCCGCGGACAGGGGGTTCTCCGGGGAGCTGTTTTTT,CSAADRGFSGELFF
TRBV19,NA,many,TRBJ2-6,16,TGTGCCAGTAGCACAATCCCGAGCTCTGGGGCCAACGTCCTGACTTTC,CASSTIPSSGANVLTF
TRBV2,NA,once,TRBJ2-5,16,TGTGCCAGCAGTCCGATTAGCGTTGAACGACAAGAGACCCAGTACTTC,CASSPISVERQETQYF
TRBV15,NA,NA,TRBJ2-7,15,TGTGCCACCAGCAAACAAACGACAGGTTCCTACGAGCAGTACTTC,CATSKQTTGSYEQYF
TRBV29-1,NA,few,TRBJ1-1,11,TGCAGCGTTGGGAGGGACACTGAAGCTTTCTTT,CSVGRDTEAFF
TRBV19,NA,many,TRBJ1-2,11,TGTGCCAGTAACCTAGGGTACGGCTACACCTTC,CASNLGYGYTF